A selection of T cell receptor beta chains follows, all from one sample in a study of cytomegalovirus exposure and HLA in healthy donors. The data were produced by immunoSEQ multiplex PCR, yet TCRdb's version contains in-frame clones alone and is incomplete. The sample yields approximately 150,000 clones, around 90% seen once. Sequences were obtained from PBMCs. These receptors all come from a man aged 18 to 30 in good health and CMV-seropositive. Each CDR3 is given with its conserved first and last residue. A D gene is named only where the DNA matches it firmly. Expanded clones get a size class; other rows say once, few or many, or leave the size out.

clone size: NA
J gene: TRBJ1-3
V gene: TRBV25-1
D gene: NA
CDR3 protein: CASSPPSQGRSGNTIYF
CDR3 DNA: TGTGCCAGCAGTCCCCCATCACAGGGCCGCTCTGGAAACACCATATATTTT

clone size: NA
J gene: TRBJ2-2
V gene: TRBV10-3
D gene: TRBD1
CDR3 protein: CAISIDTGVTGELFF
CDR3 DNA: TGTGCCATCAGTATTGACACAGGGGTCACCGGGGAGCTGTTTTTT

clone size: NA
J gene: TRBJ2-7
V gene: TRBV27
D gene: NA
CDR3 protein: CASSLQTGRYEQYF
CDR3 DNA: TGTGCCAGCAGTTTACAAACAGGGCGCTACGAGCAGTACTTC

clone size: NA
J gene: TRBJ2-2
V gene: TRBV7-2
D gene: TRBD2
CDR3 protein: CASSFGGGPRTGELFF
CDR3 DNA: TGTGCCAGCAGCTTCGGGGGAGGGCCGCGAACCGGGGAGCTGTTTTTT

clone size: NA
J gene: TRBJ2-7
V gene: TRBV2
D gene: NA
CDR3 protein: CASSKLSYEQYF
CDR3 DNA: TGTGCCAGCAGTAAGCTCTCCTACGAGCAGTACTTC

clone size: NA
J gene: TRBJ2-1
V gene: TRBV5-1
D gene: TRBD1
CDR3 protein: CASSPGQGTYNEQFF
CDR3 DNA: TGCGCCAGCAGCCCGGGACAGGGTACCTACAATGAGCAGTTCTTC

clone size: NA
J gene: TRBJ1-5
V gene: TRBV19
D gene: NA
CDR3 protein: CASSKSGQGNQPQHF
CDR3 DNA: TGTGCCAGTAGTAAATCAGGGCAGGGAAATCAGCCCCAGCATTTT

clone size: NA
J gene: TRBJ2-3
V gene: TRBV7-3
D gene: TRBD2
CDR3 protein: CASSPRLAGALSTDTQYF
CDR3 DNA: TGTGCCAGCAGCCCAAGACTAGCGGGGGCCCTTAGCACAGATACGCAGTATTTT

clone size: NA
J gene: TRBJ2-7
V gene: TRBV4-1
D gene: TRBD2
CDR3 protein: CASSQGTSGYEQYF
CDR3 DNA: TGCGCCAGCAGCCAAGGGACTAGCGGCTACGAGCAGTACTTC

clone size: few
J gene: TRBJ1-5
V gene: TRBV5-1
D gene: NA
CDR3 protein: CASSLRQNQPQHF
CDR3 DNA: TGCGCCAGCAGTCTCAGGCAAAATCAGCCCCAGCATTTT

clone size: NA
J gene: TRBJ2-2
V gene: TRBV4-1
D gene: TRBD2
CDR3 protein: CASSPTPEGLAGYTGELFF
CDR3 DNA: TGCGCCAGCAGCCCGACCCCGGAGGGGCTAGCGGGATACACCGGGGAGCTGTTTTTT

clone size: NA
J gene: TRBJ2-5
V gene: TRBV15
D gene: TRBD2
CDR3 protein: CATSRVREGRETQYF
CDR3 DNA: TGTGCCACCAGCAGGGTGAGGGAGGGGCGGGAGACCCAGTACTTC

clone size: once
J gene: TRBJ1-6
V gene: TRBV7-7
D gene: NA
CDR3 protein: CASSRDNNSPLHF
CDR3 DNA: TGTGCTAGCAGCCGGGACAATAATTCACCCCTCCACTTT

clone size: NA
J gene: TRBJ1-2
V gene: TRBV5-4
D gene: NA
CDR3 protein: CASSPGGNYGYTF
CDR3 DNA: TGTGCCAGCAGTCCAGGAGGGAACTATGGCTACACCTTC

clone size: NA
J gene: TRBJ1-2
V gene: TRBV5-4
D gene: TRBD1
CDR3 protein: CASSLDRGQIYGYTF
CDR3 DNA: TGTGCCAGCAGCTTGGACCGGGGACAGATCTATGGCTACACCTTC

clone size: NA
J gene: TRBJ2-7
V gene: TRBV12-5
D gene: TRBD1
CDR3 protein: CASGLVPLGTDRSYEQYF
CDR3 DNA: TGTGCTAGTGGTTTGGTACCCCTAGGGACAGACCGGTCCTACGAGCAGTACTTC

clone size: NA
J gene: TRBJ1-5
V gene: TRBV28
D gene: TRBD1
CDR3 protein: CASSPLQGADQPQHF
CDR3 DNA: TGTGCCAGCAGTCCGCTACAGGGGGCAGATCAGCCCCAGCATTTT

clone size: NA
J gene: TRBJ1-1
V gene: TRBV6-5
D gene: NA
CDR3 protein: CASSPRSPAFF
CDR3 DNA: TGTGCCAGCAGCCCCCGAAGCCCGGCTTTCTTT